A selection of T cell receptor beta chains follows, all from one sample in a study of cytomegalovirus exposure and HLA in healthy donors. Some clones are missing from TCRdb's copy, which holds only in-frame ones; the method was immunoSEQ multiplex PCR. The sample gives about 140,000 clones, approximately 86% of which show up once; around 0.54% is in the top ten. The sequenced material came from PBMCs. All receptors come from a woman in her forties in good health and CMV-seronegative. Each CDR3 is given with its conserved first and last residue. Each record gives: J gene, clone size, V gene, D gene, CDR3 protein, CDR3 DNA. D genes are given only for firm matches. The size field is filled for only some rows; it gives once, few, many or a size class.

J: TRBJ1-1; size: .; V: TRBV5-1; D: TRBD1; CDR3: CASSFAGQGATEAFF; DNA: TGCGCCAGCAGCTTCGCGGGACAGGGGGCTACTGAAGCTTTCTTT
J: TRBJ2-1; size: .; V: TRBV10-3; D: TRBD2; CDR3: CAISESSGIINEQFF; DNA: TGTGCCATCAGTGAGTCAAGCGGGATAATTAATGAGCAGTTCTTC
J: TRBJ1-2; size: .; V: TRBV28; D: TRBD1; CDR3: CASTPRGGQGGYTF; DNA: TGTGCCAGCACCCCCCGAGGCGGACAGGGCGGCTACACCTTC
J: TRBJ2-5; size: .; V: TRBV11-3; D: TRBD2; CDR3: CASSSTSLQETQYF; DNA: TGTGCCAGCAGCTCGACTAGCCTCCAAGAGACCCAGTACTTC
J: TRBJ2-7; size: .; V: TRBV7-9; D: .; CDR3: CASSVGVADTGAEYF; DNA: TGTGCCAGCAGCGTCGGGGTAGCGGATACCGGGGCGGAGTACTTC
J: TRBJ2-1; size: .; V: TRBV6-1; D: TRBD2; CDR3: CATLRTSGSFEQFF; DNA: TGTGCCACACTGAGGACTAGCGGGAGCTTCGAGCAGTTCTTC
J: TRBJ2-1; size: .; V: TRBV5-4; D: TRBD2; CDR3: CASSFGIAGGDEQFF; DNA: TGTGCCAGCAGCTTTGGTATAGCGGGAGGAGATGAGCAGTTCTTC
J: TRBJ2-5; size: .; V: TRBV10-3; D: .; CDR3: CAISPDSLGETQYF; DNA: TGTGCCATCAGCCCGGACAGCCTAGGGGAGACCCAGTACTTC
J: TRBJ1-1; size: .; V: TRBV28; D: TRBD1; CDR3: CASSSPDRGPEAFF; DNA: TGTGCCAGCAGTTCCCCGGACAGGGGACCTGAAGCTTTCTTT
J: TRBJ1-2; size: .; V: TRBV6-4; D: .; CDR3: CASSDKAGPLLDGYTF; DNA: TGTGCCAGCAGTGACAAAGCGGGTCCCCTATTAGATGGCTACACCTTC
J: TRBJ2-1; size: .; V: TRBV5-1; D: TRBD2; CDR3: CASSPASGAYNEQFF; DNA: TGCGCCAGCAGTCCGGCTAGCGGGGCCTACAATGAGCAGTTCTTC
J: TRBJ2-7; size: few; V: TRBV7-9; D: TRBD1; CDR3: CASSAWDRGYEQYF; DNA: TGTGCCAGCAGCGCCTGGGACAGGGGTTACGAGCAGTACTTC
J: TRBJ2-1; size: few; V: TRBV7-9; D: TRBD2; CDR3: CASTLAGGYNEQFF; DNA: TGTGCCAGCACCCTAGCGGGAGGTTACAATGAGCAGTTCTTC
J: TRBJ2-2; size: .; V: TRBV6-5; D: .; CDR3: CASSYLPSSDGELFF; DNA: TGTGCCAGCAGTTACCTCCCGTCGTCAGACGGGGAGCTGTTTTTT
J: TRBJ2-7; size: .; V: TRBV7-8; D: .; CDR3: CASSFAISYEQYF; DNA: TGTGCCAGCAGCTTTGCTATCTCCTACGAGCAGTACTTC
J: TRBJ2-7; size: .; V: TRBV7-9; D: .; CDR3: CASSPDYEQYF; DNA: TGTGCCAGCAGTCCAGACTACGAGCAGTACTTC
J: TRBJ1-1; size: .; V: TRBV9; D: TRBD1; CDR3: CASSPWDRTEAFF; DNA: TGTGCCAGCAGCCCCTGGGACAGGACTGAAGCTTTCTTT
J: TRBJ1-1; size: few; V: TRBV7-9; D: .; CDR3: CASSLFGGMNTEAFF; DNA: TGTGCCAGCAGCTTATTCGGGGGGATGAACACTGAAGCTTTCTTT
J: TRBJ2-7; size: .; V: TRBV10-3; D: TRBD2; CDR3: CAIGPGLAGYEQYF; DNA: TGTGCCATCGGCCCGGGACTAGCGGGCTACGAGCAGTACTTC
J: TRBJ2-7; size: .; V: TRBV5-5; D: .; CDR3: CASRPDSVYEQYF; DNA: TGTGCCAGCAGACCGGACTCAGTTTACGAGCAGTACTTC
J: TRBJ1-3; size: .; V: TRBV11-3; D: TRBD1; CDR3: CASSTDRDAGNTIYF; DNA: TGTGCCAGCAGCACGGACAGGGACGCTGGAAACACCATATATTTT
J: TRBJ2-2; size: .; V: TRBV5-8; D: .; CDR3: CASSALAAFAGELFF; DNA: TGTGCCAGCAGCGCCCTAGCCGCTTTCGCCGGGGAGCTGTTTTTT
J: TRBJ1-1; size: .; V: TRBV11-2; D: .; CDR3: CASSPLMNTEAFF; DNA: TGTGCCAGCAGCCCTCTAATGAACACTGAAGCTTTCTTT